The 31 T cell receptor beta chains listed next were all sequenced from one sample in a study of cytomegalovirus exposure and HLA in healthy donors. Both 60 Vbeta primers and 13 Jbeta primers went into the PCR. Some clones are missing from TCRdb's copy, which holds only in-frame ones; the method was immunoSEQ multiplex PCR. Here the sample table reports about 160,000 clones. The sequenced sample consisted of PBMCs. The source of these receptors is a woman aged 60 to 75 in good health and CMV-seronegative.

The CDR3 DNA reads as TGTGCCAGCAAGCCGACTAGCGGGGGTAACGAGCAGTACTTC. Protein sequence: CASKPTSGGNEQYF. The chain employs TRBV6-4 and TRBJ2-7; 12 positions agree with TRBD2. CDR1 is MRHNA, CDR2 SNTAGT, per germline. The V segment lost 7 bases and the J segment 5 bases; nucleotides outside the gene matches: 6. The CDR3 totals 14 residues.

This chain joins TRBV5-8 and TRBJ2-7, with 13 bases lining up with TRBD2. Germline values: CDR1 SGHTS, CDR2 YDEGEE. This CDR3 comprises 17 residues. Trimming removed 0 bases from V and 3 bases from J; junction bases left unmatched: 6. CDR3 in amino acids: CASSLETSGGLLYEQYF. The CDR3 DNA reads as TGTGCCAGCAGCTTGGAGACTAGCGGGGGGCTTCTCTACGAGCAGTACTTC.

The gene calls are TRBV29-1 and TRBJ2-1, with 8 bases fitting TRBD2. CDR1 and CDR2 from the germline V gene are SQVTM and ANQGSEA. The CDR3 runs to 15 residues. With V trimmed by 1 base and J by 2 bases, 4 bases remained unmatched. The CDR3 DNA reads TGCAGCGTTGAAGGGGCGGGAGGAACCTACAATGAGCAGTTCTTC. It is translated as CSVEGAGGTYNEQFF.

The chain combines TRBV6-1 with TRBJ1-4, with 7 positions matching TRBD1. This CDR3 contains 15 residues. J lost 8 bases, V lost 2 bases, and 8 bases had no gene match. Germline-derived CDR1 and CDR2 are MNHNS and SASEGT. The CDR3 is CASSEHGRGFEKLFF. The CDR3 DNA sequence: TGTGCCAGCAGTGAACACGGCAGGGGGTTCGAAAAACTGTTTTTT.

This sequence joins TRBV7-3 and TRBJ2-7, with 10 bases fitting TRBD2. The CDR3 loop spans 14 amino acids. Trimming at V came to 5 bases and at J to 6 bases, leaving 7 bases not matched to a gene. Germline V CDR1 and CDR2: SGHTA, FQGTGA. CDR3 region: CASSKSGRDSEQYF. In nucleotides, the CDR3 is TGTGCCAGCAGCAAAAGCGGGAGGGATTCCGAGCAGTACTTC.

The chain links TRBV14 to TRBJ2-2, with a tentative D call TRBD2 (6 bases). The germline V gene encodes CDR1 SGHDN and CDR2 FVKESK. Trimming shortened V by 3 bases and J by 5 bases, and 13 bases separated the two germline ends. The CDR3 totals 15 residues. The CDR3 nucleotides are TGTGCCAGCAGCCATAGGTCCGGAGGGACCGGGGAGCTGTTTTTT. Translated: CASSHRSGGTGELFF.

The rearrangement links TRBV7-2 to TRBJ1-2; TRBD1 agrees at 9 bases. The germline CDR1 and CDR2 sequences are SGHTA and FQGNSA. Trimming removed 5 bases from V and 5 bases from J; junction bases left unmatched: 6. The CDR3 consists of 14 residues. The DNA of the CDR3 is TGTGCCAGCAGCCTTGGACAGGGGAAGTATGGCTACACCTTC. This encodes CASSLGQGKYGYTF.

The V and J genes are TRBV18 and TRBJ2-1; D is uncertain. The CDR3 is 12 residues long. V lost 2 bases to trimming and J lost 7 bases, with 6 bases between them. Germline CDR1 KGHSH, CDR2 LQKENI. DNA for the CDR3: TGTGCCAGCTCACCAACCGGGAATGAGCAGTTCTTC. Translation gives CASSPTGNEQFF.

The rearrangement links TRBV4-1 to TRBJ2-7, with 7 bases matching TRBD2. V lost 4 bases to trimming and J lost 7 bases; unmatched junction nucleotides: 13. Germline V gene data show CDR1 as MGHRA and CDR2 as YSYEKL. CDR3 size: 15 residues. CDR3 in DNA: TGCGCCAGCAGCCCCGAGGGGAGCGGGACCAGAGAGCAGTACTTC. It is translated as CASSPEGSGTREQYF.

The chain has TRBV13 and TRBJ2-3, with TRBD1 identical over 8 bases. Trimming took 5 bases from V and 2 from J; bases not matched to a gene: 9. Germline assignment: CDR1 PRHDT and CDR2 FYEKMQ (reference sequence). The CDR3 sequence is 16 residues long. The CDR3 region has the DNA TGTGCCAGCAGCCCCAGAGCAGGGGGCATCACAGATACGCAGTATTTT. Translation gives CASSPRAGGITDTQYF.

The CDR3 DNA sequence: TGCGCCAGCAGCCAAGTTCCCACCTTCTTCGGGACAGGGGGCGCGGACTATGGCTACACCTTC. It is translated as CASSQVPTFFGTGGADYGYTF. The V and J genes are TRBV4-1 and TRBJ1-2; 12 bases fit TRBD1. The V and J ends lost 1 base and 3 bases, in that order; junction bases with no gene match: 18. Germline lookup yields CDR1 MGHRA and CDR2 YSYEKL. CDR3 length: 21 residues.

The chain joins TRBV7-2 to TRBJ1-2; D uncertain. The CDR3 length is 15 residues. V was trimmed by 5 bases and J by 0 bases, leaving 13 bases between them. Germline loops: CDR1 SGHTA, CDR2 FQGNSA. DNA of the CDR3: TGTGCCAGCAGCGGATTGGGAGCGCCTAACTATGGCTACACCTTC. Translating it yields CASSGLGAPNYGYTF.

The CDR3 spells CASGGLRPNYEQYF. CDR3 bases: TGTGCCAGCGGAGGGCTGAGACCGAACTACGAGCAGTACTTC. The chain has TRBV2 and TRBJ2-5; the D gene is possibly TRBD2 (6 bases). The better agreement between TRBJ2-7 and the DNA end casts doubt on the J call. Germline assignment: CDR1 SNHLY and CDR2 FYNNEI. This CDR3 comprises 14 residues.

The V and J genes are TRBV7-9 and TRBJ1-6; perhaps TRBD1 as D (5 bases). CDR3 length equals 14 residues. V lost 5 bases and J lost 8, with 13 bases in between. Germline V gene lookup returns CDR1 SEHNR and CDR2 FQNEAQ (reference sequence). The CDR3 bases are TGTGCCAGCAGCCAGGGCCCCCTAGATTCACCCCTCCACTTT. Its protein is CASSQGPLDSPLHF.

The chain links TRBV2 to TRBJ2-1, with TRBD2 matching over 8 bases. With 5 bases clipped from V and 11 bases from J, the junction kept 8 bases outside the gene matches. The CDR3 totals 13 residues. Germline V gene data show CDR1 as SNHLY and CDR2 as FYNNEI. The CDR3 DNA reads TGTGCCAGCAGTAGCGGGGGCGCAGAGCAGCAGTTCTTC. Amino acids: CASSSGGAEQQFF.

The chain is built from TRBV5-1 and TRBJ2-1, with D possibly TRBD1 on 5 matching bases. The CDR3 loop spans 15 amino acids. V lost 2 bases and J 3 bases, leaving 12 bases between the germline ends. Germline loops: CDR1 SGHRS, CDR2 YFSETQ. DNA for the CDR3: TGCGCCAGCAGCTTAGTGGCAGGGAACTACAATGAGCAGTTCTTC. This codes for CASSLVAGNYNEQFF.

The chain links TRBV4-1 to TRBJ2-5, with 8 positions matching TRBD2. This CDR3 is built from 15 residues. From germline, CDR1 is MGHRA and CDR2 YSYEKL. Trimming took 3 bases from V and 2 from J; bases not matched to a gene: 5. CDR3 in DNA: TGCGCCAGCAGCCAGCAAGCGGGGGTGCAAGAGACCCAGTACTTC. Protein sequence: CASSQQAGVQETQYF.

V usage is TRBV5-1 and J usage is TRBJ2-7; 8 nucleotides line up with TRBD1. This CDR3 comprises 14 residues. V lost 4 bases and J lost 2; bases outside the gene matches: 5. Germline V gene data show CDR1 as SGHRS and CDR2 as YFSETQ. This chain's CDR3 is CASSAPGQAYEQYF. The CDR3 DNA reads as TGCGCCAGCAGCGCACCGGGACAGGCCTACGAGCAGTACTTC.

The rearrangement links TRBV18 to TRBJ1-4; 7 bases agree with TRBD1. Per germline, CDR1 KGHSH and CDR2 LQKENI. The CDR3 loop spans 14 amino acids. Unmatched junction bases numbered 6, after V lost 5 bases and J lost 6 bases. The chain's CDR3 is CASSAGTGDEKLFF. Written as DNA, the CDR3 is TGTGCCAGCTCAGCAGGAACAGGGGATGAAAAACTGTTTTTT.

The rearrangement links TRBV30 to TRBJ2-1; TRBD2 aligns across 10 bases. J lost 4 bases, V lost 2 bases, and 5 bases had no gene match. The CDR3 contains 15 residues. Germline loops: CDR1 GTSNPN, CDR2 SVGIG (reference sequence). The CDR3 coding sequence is TGTGCCTGGAGTCGGACTAGCGGAACATACAATGAGCAGTTCTTC. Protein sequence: CAWSRTSGTYNEQFF.

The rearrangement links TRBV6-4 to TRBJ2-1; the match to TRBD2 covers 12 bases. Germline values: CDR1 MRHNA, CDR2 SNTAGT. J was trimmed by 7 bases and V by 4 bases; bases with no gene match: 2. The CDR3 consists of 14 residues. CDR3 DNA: TGTGCCAGCAGTGCCACTAGCGGGGGGAATGAGCAGTTCTTC. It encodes CASSATSGGNEQFF.

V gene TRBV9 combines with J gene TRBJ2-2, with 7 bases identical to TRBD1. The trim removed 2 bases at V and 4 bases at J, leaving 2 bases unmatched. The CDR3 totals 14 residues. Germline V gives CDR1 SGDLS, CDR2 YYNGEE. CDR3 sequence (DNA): TGTGCCAGCAGCGTCGACAGGGTCACCGGGGAGCTGTTTTTT. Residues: CASSVDRVTGELFF.

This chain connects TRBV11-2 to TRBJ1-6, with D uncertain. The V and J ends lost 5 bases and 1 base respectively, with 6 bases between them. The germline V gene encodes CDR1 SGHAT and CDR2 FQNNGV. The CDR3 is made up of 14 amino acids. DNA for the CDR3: TGTGCCAGCAGCCGGGATTCCTATAATTCACCCCTCCACTTT. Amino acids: CASSRDSYNSPLHF.

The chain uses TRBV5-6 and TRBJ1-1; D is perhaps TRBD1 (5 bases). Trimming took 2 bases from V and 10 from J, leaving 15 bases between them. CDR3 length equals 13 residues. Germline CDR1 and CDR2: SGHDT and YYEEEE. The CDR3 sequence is CASSFVGTGGAFF. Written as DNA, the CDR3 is TGTGCCAGCAGCTTTGTAGGGACGGGAGGAGCTTTCTTT.

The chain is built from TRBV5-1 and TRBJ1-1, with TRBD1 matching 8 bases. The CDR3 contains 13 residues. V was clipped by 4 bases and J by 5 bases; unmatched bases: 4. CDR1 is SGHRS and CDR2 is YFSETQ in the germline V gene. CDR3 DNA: TGCGCCAGCAGCCGCACAGGGGGGACTGAAGCTTTCTTT. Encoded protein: CASSRTGGTEAFF.

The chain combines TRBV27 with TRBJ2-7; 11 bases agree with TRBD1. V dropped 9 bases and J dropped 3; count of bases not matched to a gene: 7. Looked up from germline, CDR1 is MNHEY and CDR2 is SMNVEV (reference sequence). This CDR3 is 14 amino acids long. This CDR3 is CASISGTGGYEQYF. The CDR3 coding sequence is TGTGCCAGTATATCCGGGACAGGGGGCTACGAGCAGTACTTC.

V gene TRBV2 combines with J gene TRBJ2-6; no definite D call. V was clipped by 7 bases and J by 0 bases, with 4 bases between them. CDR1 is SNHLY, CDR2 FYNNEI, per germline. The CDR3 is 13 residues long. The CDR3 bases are TGTGCCAGCACGGGCTCTGGGGCCAACGTCCTGACTTTC. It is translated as CASTGSGANVLTF.

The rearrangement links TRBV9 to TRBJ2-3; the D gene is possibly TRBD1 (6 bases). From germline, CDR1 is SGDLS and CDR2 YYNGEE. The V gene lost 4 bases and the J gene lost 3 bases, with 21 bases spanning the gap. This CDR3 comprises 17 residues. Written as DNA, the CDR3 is TGTGCCAGCAGCCTAAGGGGACAATTAGGGTCGACAGATACGCAGTATTTT. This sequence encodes CASSLRGQLGSTDTQYF.

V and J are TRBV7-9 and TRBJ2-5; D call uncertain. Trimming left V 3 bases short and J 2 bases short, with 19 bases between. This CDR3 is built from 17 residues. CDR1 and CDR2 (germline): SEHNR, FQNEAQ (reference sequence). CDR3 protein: CASSFKAFLSNQETQYF. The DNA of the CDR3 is TGTGCCAGCAGCTTTAAAGCCTTCTTGTCCAATCAAGAGACCCAGTACTTC.

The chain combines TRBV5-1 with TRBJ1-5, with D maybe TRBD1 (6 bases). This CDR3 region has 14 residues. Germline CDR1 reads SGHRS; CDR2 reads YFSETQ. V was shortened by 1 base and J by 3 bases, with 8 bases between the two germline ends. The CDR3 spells CASSLSGDNQPQHF. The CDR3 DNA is TGCGCCAGCAGCTTGTCAGGGGACAATCAGCCCCAGCATTTT.

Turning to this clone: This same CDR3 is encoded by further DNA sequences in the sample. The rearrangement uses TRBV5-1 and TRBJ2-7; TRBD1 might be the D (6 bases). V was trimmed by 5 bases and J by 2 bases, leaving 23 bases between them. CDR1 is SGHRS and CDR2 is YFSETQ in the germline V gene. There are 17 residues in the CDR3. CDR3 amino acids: CASSPDPGRGGPYEQYF. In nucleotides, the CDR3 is TGCGCCAGCAGTCCGGACCCGGGCAGGGGTGGCCCCTACGAGCAGTACTTC.